Detailed here is one TCR beta chain. The data were taken from a study of human T cells and chemical hapten exposure. TCRdb analysed the RACE reads with MiXCR anew, one entry per CDR3 protein. Of about 110,000 distinct CDR3 sequences listed, roughly 11% are singletons. Time point in this sample: patch test 1, 2 weeks after DPC sensitization. Indicated treatment: therapeutic diphenylcyclopropenone sensitization with weekly scalp DPC. Germline CDR1 and CDR2: MDHEN and SYDVKM. Trimming removed 4 bases from V and 0 bases from J, with 12 bases in between. The CDR3 is made up of 16 amino acids. The sequence derives from a woman aged 40 to 50 with alopecia areata. Some clones in this sample may be carry-over from other donors' samples. The specimen was whole blood, collected in connection with sensitization to the hapten diphenylcyclopropenone (DPC). The chain joins TRBV28 to TRBJ1-4, with D hard to call. CDR3 DNA: TGTGCCAGCAGTTCCCAGACATATGCAACTAATGAAAAACTGTTTTTT. Its translation: CASSSQTYATNEKLFF.